The sample holds a few counts of the clone carrying this T cell receptor (beta chain). No antigen is known for it. Germline CDR1 is SGHVS and CDR2 is FQNEAQ. Trimming stripped 3 bases from V and 5 bases from J, with 11 bases between. The CDR3 runs 15 residues. This sample was taken from a study of vaccination and CD4 T cells after COVID-19. Overall study context: At a median about 95 days (range 35 to 161) after diagnosis, post-COVID samples were drawn. Findings of the study overall: Spike mono-reactivity was the property of 304 of 307 vaccine-specific clones in convalescent patients. Median SARS-CoV-2-reactive clonotype numbers rose nonsignificantly, about 21 to 38. With convalescent patients, a median about 86% of reactive clones emerged solely after vaccination.

MiXCR was run by TCRdb on the PCR reads, yielding one entry per CDR3 protein. The data contain 12,000 to 15,000 distinct CDR3 sequences, less than 80% of them singletons. The sample here was CD4+ T cells from blood, taken after SARS-CoV-2 vaccination. The V gene is TRBV7-8, the J gene TRBJ1-6, with D possibly TRBD1 on 5 matching bases. The sequence derives from a human donor who had recovered from COVID-19. DNA for the CDR3: TGTGCCAGCAGCTTGAGGGGATTCGATAATTCACCCCTCCACTTT. Translation: CASSLRGFDNSPLHF.